This is a list of T cell receptor beta chains from one sample in a study of cytomegalovirus exposure and HLA in healthy donors. Clones were sequenced by immunoSEQ multiplex PCR, and TCRdb holds only the in-frame ones, with some missing. The sample lists around 150,000 clones, just over 90% occurring once. Material: PBMCs. The receptors derive from a man aged 18-30 years in good health and CMV-seronegative. CDR3s include the opening cysteine and the closing phenylalanine or tryptophan. A D gene is named only where the DNA matches it firmly. Where a row states a size, it is once, few, many or the class of an expanded clone; other rows omit it.

>NA|12|TRBV7-2|NA|TRBJ2-1
CASSLDLNEQFF
TGTGCCAGCAGCTTAGATCTGAATGAGCAGTTCTTC
>TRBD1|15|TRBV27|NA|TRBJ1-1
CASSQRQGAGTEAFF
TGTGCCAGCAGTCAGAGACAGGGGGCAGGGACTGAAGCTTTCTTT
>TRBD1|15|TRBV29-1|NA|TRBJ2-5
CSAYRPGQGQETQYF
TGCAGCGCATACCGCCCGGGACAGGGGCAAGAGACCCAGTACTTC
>NA|10|TRBV2|NA|TRBJ2-7
CASISYEQYF
TGTGCCAGCATTAGCTACGAGCAGTACTTC
>TRBD1|14|TRBV6-5|NA|TRBJ2-1
CASRRDRAYNEQFF
TGTGCCAGCAGGCGGGACAGGGCGTACAATGAGCAGTTCTTC
>TRBD1|15|TRBV6-1|NA|TRBJ1-2
CASSEDGTGAYGYTF
TGTGCCAGCAGTGAAGATGGGACAGGGGCCTATGGCTACACCTTC
>TRBD2|15|TRBV7-2|NA|TRBJ2-1
CASSFGAGGYNEQFF
TGTGCCAGCAGCTTCGGAGCGGGGGGATACAATGAGCAGTTCTTC
>TRBD1|17|TRBV5-8|NA|TRBJ1-3
CASSLVGQSFSGNTIYF
TGTGCCAGCAGCTTGGTGGGACAGTCCTTCTCTGGAAACACCATATATTTT
>TRBD1|20|TRBV5-4|NA|TRBJ1-1
CASSLAGTGDPDWGGTEAFF
TGTGCCAGCAGCTTGGCCGGGACAGGGGATCCCGACTGGGGGGGCACTGAAGCTTTCTTT
>TRBD2|16|TRBV7-9|NA|TRBJ2-5
CASSFRLAGVFETQYF
TGTGCCAGCAGCTTTCGACTAGCGGGAGTTTTTGAGACCCAGTACTTC
>TRBD1|15|TRBV30|NA|TRBJ2-5
CAWRGIDRDRETQYF
TGTGCCTGGAGAGGTATCGACAGGGATCGAGAGACCCAGTACTTC
>TRBD1|14|TRBV11-2|NA|TRBJ1-4
CASSLDRGREKLFF
TGTGCCAGCAGCTTAGACAGGGGGCGTGAAAAACTGTTTTTT
>TRBD2|15|TRBV19|NA|TRBJ2-1
CATQPTSGSYNEQFF
TGTGCCACCCAACCCACTAGCGGCTCCTACAATGAGCAGTTCTTC
>NA|15|TRBV5-1|NA|TRBJ2-2
CASRAGSSNTGELFF
TGCGCCAGCAGGGCGGGCAGCTCGAACACCGGGGAGCTGTTTTTT
>NA|14|TRBV19|NA|TRBJ1-1
CASSVGTLNTEAFF
TGTGCCAGTAGTGTCGGGACACTGAACACTGAAGCTTTCTTT
>NA|14|TRBV23-1|NA|TRBJ2-2
CASRRVAPTGELFF
TGCGCCAGCAGGCGGGTGGCCCCCACCGGGGAGCTGTTTTTT
>NA|12|TRBV27|NA|TRBJ2-5
CASSLLGETQYF
TGTGCCAGCAGTTTACTCGGGGAGACCCAGTACTTC
>NA|16|TRBV11-2|once|TRBJ1-1
CASSIVVGRMNTEAFF
TGTGCCAGCAGTATTGTGGTAGGGAGAATGAACACTGAAGCTTTCTTT
>NA|13|TRBV19|NA|TRBJ1-5
CASGGAANQPQHF
TGTGCCAGTGGGGGGGCAGCCAATCAGCCCCAGCATTTT
>TRBD1|14|TRBV27|NA|TRBJ1-1
CASSTRTGSTEAFF
TGTGCCAGCAGTACCCGGACAGGGAGCACTGAAGCTTTCTTT
>TRBD1|15|TRBV15|NA|TRBJ2-5
CATERTGAGQETQYF
TGTGCCACCGAGCGGACAGGGGCCGGGCAAGAGACCCAGTACTTC
>TRBD1|15|TRBV18|NA|TRBJ2-5
CASSPRTGNQETQYF
TGTGCCAGCTCACCACGGACAGGGAACCAAGAGACCCAGTACTTC
>NA|14|TRBV9|NA|TRBJ1-2
CASSVAAGDYGYTF
TGTGCCAGCAGCGTAGCTGCCGGGGACTATGGCTACACCTTC
>NA|16|TRBV18|NA|TRBJ1-2
CASSPPLGNGDYGYTF
TGTGCCAGCTCACCACCGTTAGGGAACGGGGACTATGGCTACACCTTC
>TRBD2|19|TRBV4-3|NA|TRBJ2-3
CASSQTLRTSGRRTDTQYF
TGCGCCAGCAGCCAAACCCTACGGACTAGCGGGAGAAGGACAGATACGCAGTATTTT
>TRBD2|15|TRBV6-1|NA|TRBJ2-1
CASSATSGRSNEQFF
TGTGCCAGCAGCGCTACTAGCGGGAGAAGCAATGAGCAGTTCTTC
>TRBD1|16|TRBV27|once|TRBJ2-1
CASSLTPGGSYNEQFF
TGTGCCAGCAGTTTAACTCCAGGGGGCTCCTACAATGAGCAGTTCTTC
>NA|14|TRBV5-8|once|TRBJ1-1
CASSLWTEGTEAFF
TGTGCCAGCAGCTTGTGGACGGAGGGCACTGAAGCTTTCTTT
>TRBD2|14|TRBV18|few|TRBJ2-1
CASSRAGEWHEQFF
TGTGCCAGCTCAAGAGCGGGAGAGTGGCATGAGCAGTTCTTC
>TRBD1|15|TRBV28|medium-sized|TRBJ1-6
CASKTGQEDVSPLHF
TGTGCCAGCAAGACGGGACAGGAGGATGTTTCACCCCTCCACTTT
>TRBD2|15|TRBV15|NA|TRBJ2-3
CATSNSGRSTDTQYF
TGTGCCACCAGCAATAGCGGGAGAAGCACAGATACGCAGTATTTT
>TRBD1|15|TRBV7-3|NA|TRBJ2-3
CASSLEGGLTDTQYF
TGTGCCAGCAGCTTAGAAGGGGGCCTCACAGATACGCAGTATTTT